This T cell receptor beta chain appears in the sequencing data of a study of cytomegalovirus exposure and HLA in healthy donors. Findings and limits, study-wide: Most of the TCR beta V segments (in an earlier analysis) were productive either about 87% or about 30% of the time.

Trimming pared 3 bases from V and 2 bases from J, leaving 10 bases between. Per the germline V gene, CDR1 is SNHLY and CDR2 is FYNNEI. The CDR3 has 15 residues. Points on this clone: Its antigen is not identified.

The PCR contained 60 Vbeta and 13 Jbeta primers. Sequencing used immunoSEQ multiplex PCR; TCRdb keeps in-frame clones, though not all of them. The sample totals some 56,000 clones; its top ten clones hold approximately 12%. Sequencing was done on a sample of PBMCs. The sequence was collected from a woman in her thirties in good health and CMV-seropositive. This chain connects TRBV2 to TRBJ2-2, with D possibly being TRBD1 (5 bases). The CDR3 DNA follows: TGTGCCAGCAGTGAGCGCAGGGTCAACACCGGGGAGCTGTTTTTT. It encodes CASSERRVNTGELFF.